This T cell receptor beta chain comes out of a study of graft-versus-host responses after intestinal transplantation. Study summary: As for transplant type, recipients had multivisceral, liver-intestinal, or isolated intestinal grafts. Anti-thymocyte globulin induction preceded two to four years of tacrolimus and steroid maintenance in all recipients.

This clone was picked up a small number of times. TCRdb's table, derived via immunoSEQ multiplex PCR, lists solely in-frame clones and lacks some. Here the sample spans 15,000 to 19,000 clones, around a third being singletons. CDR1 and CDR2 from the germline V gene are MNHNY and SVGAGI (reference sequence). The CDR3 is made up of 14 amino acids. Trimming took off 0 bases at V and 4 bases at J, with 9 bases between the two ends. There were 200,000 CFSE-labeled responder cells plated together with 200,000 irradiated, violet-dye-labeled stimulator cells. The reaction was completed, and proliferating CFSE-low CD3+CD4+ and CD3+CD8+ responders were then sorted.

This material consisted of alloreactive CD4+ T cells from a mixed lymphocyte reaction culture, taken before intestinal transplant. The sample's subset: CFSE-low proliferating T cells sorted from roughly six-day pre-transplant mixed lymphocyte reaction (GvH or HvG direction). This TCR derives from a human patient who received an intestinal transplant. The gene calls are TRBV6-6 and TRBJ1-2; no clear D gene. CDR3 sequence reads: CASSYSARVYGYTF. Written as DNA, the CDR3 is TGTGCCAGCAGTTACTCCGCCAGAGTCTATGGCTACACCTTC.